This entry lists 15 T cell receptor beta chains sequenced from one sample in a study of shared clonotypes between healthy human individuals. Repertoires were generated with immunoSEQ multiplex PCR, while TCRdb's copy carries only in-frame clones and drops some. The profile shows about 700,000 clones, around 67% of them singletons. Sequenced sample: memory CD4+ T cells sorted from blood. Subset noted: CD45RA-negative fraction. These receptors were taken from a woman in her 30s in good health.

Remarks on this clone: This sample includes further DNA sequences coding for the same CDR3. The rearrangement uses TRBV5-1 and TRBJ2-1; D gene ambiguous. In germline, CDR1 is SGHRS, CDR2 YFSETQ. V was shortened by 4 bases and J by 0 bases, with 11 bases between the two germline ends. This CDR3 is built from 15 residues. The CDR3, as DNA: TGCGCCAGCAGCCCGGACCGTAGCTCCTACAATGAGCAGTTCTTC. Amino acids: CASSPDRSSYNEQFF.

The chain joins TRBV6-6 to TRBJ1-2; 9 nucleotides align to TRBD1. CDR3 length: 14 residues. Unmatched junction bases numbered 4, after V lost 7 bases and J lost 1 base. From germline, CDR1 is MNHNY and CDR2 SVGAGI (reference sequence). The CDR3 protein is CASNWDRVNYGYTF. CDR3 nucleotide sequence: TGTGCCAGCAATTGGGACAGGGTTAACTATGGCTACACCTTC.

The CDR3 DNA follows: TGTGCCAGCAGTGAATATAATGCAGGACCTTATGGCTACACCTTC. Translated: CASSEYNAGPYGYTF. This chain connects TRBV25-1 to TRBJ1-2, with unresolved D. Between the trimmed V and J ends, which lost 0 bases and 5 bases, there was a span of 13 bases. The CDR3 consists of 15 residues. CDR1 is MGHDK, CDR2 SYGVNS, per germline.

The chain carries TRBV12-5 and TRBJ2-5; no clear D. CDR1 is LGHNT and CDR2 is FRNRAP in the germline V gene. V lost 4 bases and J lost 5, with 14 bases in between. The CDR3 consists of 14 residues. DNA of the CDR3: TGTGCTAGTGGTTCCCACCAACGGCCTGAGACCCAGTACTTC. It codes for CASGSHQRPETQYF.

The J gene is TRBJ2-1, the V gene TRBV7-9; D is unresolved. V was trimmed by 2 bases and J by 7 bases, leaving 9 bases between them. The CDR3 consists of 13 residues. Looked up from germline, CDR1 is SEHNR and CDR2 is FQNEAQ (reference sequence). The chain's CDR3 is CASSLLSDNEQFF. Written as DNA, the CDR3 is TGTGCCAGCAGCTTACTATCAGATAATGAGCAGTTCTTC.

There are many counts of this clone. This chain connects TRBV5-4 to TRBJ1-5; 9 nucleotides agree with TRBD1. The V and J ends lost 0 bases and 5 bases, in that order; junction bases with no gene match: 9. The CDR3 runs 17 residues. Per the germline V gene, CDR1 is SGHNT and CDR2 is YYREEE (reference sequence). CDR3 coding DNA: TGTGCCAGCAGCTTGGAATATGGACAGGGGAAATATCAGCCCCAGCATTTT. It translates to CASSLEYGQGKYQPQHF. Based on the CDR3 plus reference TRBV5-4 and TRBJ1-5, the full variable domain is ETGVTQSPTHLIKTRGQQVTLRCSSQSGHNTVSWYQQALGQGPQFIFQYYREEENGRGNFPPRFSGLQFPNYSSELNVNALELDDSALYLCASSLEYGQGKYQPQHFGDGTRLSIL.

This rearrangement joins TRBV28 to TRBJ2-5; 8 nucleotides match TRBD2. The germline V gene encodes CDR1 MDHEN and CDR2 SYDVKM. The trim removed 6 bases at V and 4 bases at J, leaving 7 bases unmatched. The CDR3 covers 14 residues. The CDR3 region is CASRTGTSRETQYF. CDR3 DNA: TGTGCCAGCAGGACCGGGACTAGTCGAGAGACCCAGTACTTC.

As DNA, the CDR3 is TGTGCTAGTGGTTGGGGGAGCGGGAGGATCACAGATACGCAGTATTTT. It codes for CASGWGSGRITDTQYF. The genes are TRBV12-5 and TRBJ2-3; 9 nucleotides agree with TRBD2. J lost 2 bases, V lost 4 bases, and 7 bases had no gene match. The CDR3 has 16 amino acids. The germline CDR1 and CDR2 sequences are LGHNT and FRNRAP.

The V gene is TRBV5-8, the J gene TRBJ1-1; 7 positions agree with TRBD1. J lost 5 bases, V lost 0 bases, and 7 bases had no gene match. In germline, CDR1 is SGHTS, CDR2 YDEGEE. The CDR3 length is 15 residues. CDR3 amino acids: CASSLAAGGQTEAFF. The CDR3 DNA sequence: TGTGCCAGCAGCTTGGCGGCAGGGGGTCAGACTGAAGCTTTCTTT.

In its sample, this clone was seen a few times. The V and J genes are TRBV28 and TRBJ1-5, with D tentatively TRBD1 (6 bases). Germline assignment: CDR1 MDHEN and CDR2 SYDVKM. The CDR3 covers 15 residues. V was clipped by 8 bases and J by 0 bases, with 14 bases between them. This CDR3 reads CASRGGGHSNQPQHF. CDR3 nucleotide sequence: TGTGCCAGCCGAGGGGGGGGGCATAGCAATCAGCCCCAGCATTTT.

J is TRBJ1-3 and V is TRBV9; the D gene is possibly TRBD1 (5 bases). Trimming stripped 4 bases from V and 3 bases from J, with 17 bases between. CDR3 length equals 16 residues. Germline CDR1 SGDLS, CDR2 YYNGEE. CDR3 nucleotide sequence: TGTGCCAGCAGCCCCCGTGCCGGGGCGAGTGGAAACACCATATATTTT. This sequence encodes CASSPRAGASGNTIYF.

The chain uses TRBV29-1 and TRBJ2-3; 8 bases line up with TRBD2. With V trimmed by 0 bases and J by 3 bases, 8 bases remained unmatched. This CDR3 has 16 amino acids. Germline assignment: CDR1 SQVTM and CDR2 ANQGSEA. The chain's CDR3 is CSVEDLPAGVTDTQYF. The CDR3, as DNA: TGCAGCGTTGAAGATCTCCCAGCGGGAGTAACAGATACGCAGTATTTT.

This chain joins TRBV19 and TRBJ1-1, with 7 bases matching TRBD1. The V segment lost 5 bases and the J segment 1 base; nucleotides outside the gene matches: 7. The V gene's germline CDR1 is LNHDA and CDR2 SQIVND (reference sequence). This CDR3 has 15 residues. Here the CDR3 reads CASSDSGQANTEAFF. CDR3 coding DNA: TGTGCCAGTAGTGACTCCGGACAGGCGAACACTGAAGCTTTCTTT.

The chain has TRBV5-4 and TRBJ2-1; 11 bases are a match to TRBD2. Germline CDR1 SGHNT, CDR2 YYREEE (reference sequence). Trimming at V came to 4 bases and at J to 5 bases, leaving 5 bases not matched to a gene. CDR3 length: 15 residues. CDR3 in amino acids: CASSGGLAENNEQFF. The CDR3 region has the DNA TGTGCCAGCAGCGGGGGACTAGCGGAAAACAATGAGCAGTTCTTC.

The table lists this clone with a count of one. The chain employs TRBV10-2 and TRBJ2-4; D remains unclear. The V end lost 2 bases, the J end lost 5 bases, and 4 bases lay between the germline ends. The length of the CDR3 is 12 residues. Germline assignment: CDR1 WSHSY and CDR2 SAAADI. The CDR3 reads CASSETQNIQYF. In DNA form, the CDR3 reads TGCGCCAGCAGTGAGACACAAAACATTCAGTACTTC.